Listed here are 10 T cell receptor beta chains from one sample, sequenced in a study of blood T cell repertoires in COVID-19. The table came from immunoSEQ multiplex PCR; TCRdb's copy has only in-frame clones and leaves some out. In the table there are 130,000 to 150,000 clones, 70% to 90% of which are singletons. The sample was peripheral blood. The receptors were sampled from a man aged 60-69 years with active or convalescent COVID-19.

The chain combines TRBV11-2 with TRBJ2-7, with D uncertain. Germline CDR1 is SGHAT and CDR2 is FQNNGV. Trimming cost V 4 bases and J 4 bases, with 5 bases left between them. This CDR3 region has 11 residues. The CDR3 is CASSSLYEQYF. The CDR3 DNA is TGTGCCAGCAGCTCCTTATACGAGCAGTACTTC.

This rearrangement joins TRBV2 to TRBJ2-1; TRBD2 agrees at 7 bases. The CDR3 consists of 16 residues. The J segment lost 7 bases and the V segment lost 2 bases, leaving 11 bases of the junction unmatched. The germline gives CDR1 SNHLY, CDR2 FYNNEI. The CDR3 loop is CASSEMWASGKNEQFF. The CDR3 DNA is TGTGCCAGCAGTGAAATGTGGGCTAGCGGTAAGAATGAGCAGTTCTTC.

The chain has TRBV20-1 and TRBJ2-5, with TRBD2 matching over 7 bases. Unmatched junction bases numbered 2, after V lost 3 bases and J lost 7 bases. The CDR3 is 11 residues long. Germline V gives CDR1 DFQATT, CDR2 SNEGSKA (reference sequence). The CDR3 DNA is TGCAGTGCTAGCTGGGAGGGGACCCAGTACTTC. Amino acid sequence: CSASWEGTQYF.

The V gene is TRBV5-1, the J gene TRBJ2-2; 11 positions agree with TRBD2. The CDR3 is made up of 19 amino acids. Germline loops: CDR1 SGHRS, CDR2 YFSETQ. V lost 0 bases, J lost 1 base, and 8 bases stayed unmatched. The chain's CDR3 is CASSLAPTSGTLNTGELFF. CDR3 DNA sequence: TGCGCCAGCAGCTTGGCCCCGACTAGCGGGACTCTGAACACCGGGGAGCTGTTTTTT.

V usage is TRBV2 and J usage is TRBJ2-7, with 7 bases fitting TRBD2. Germline assignment: CDR1 SNHLY and CDR2 FYNNEI. V trimming: 7 bases; J trimming: 2 bases; junction bases outside the gene matches: 5. CDR3 length: 13 residues. CDR3 DNA: TGTGCCAGCAAACGGGAGGCCCCCTACGAGCAGTACTTC. Translated: CASKREAPYEQYF. Combining the CDR3 with reference TRBV2 and TRBJ2-7 gives the whole variable domain EPEVTQTPSHQVTQMGQEVILRCVPISNHLYFYWYRQILGQKVEFLVSFYNNEISEKSEIFDDQFSVERPDGSNFTLKIRSTKLEDSAMYFCASKREAPYEQYFGPGTRLTVT.

V usage is TRBV27 and J usage is TRBJ2-7, with a possible D match to TRBD2 (6 bases). CDR1 is MNHEY and CDR2 is SMNVEV in the germline V gene (reference sequence). This CDR3 is built from 13 residues. The V gene lost 7 bases and the J gene lost 7 bases, with 17 bases spanning the gap. CDR3 amino acids: CASTPLGGREQYF. The CDR3 nucleotides read TGTGCCAGCACCCCTTTGGGAGGAAGGGAGCAGTACTTC.

The CDR3 protein is CASSPLMGQDSPLHF. For the CDR3, the DNA is TGTGCCAGCTCACCCCTGATGGGGCAGGATTCACCCCTCCACTTT. The chain couples TRBV18 to TRBJ1-6; D possibly corresponds to TRBD1 (5 bases). The germline V gene has CDR1 KGHSH and CDR2 LQKENI. The CDR3 spans 15 residues. The V end lost 3 bases, the J end lost 8 bases, and 14 bases lay between the germline ends.

The J gene is TRBJ1-1, the V gene TRBV14; D is undetermined. CDR1 and CDR2 from the germline V gene are SGHDN and FVKESK. CDR3 size: 15 residues. V lost 0 bases and J lost 2, with 10 bases in between. In DNA, the CDR3 is TGTGCCAGCAGCCAAGATCACGGTGGTAACACTGAAGCTTTCTTT. It encodes CASSQDHGGNTEAFF.

The CDR3 DNA is TGTGCCACCAGTGAAGGGAGGGCCTTACCTCGTGAGCAGTTCTTC. Amino acids: CATSEGRALPREQFF. V gene TRBV24-1 combines with J gene TRBJ2-1, with 7 bases that match TRBD2. The germline V gene encodes CDR1 KGHDR and CDR2 SFDVKD. The CDR3 contains 15 residues. The trim removed 4 bases at V and 9 bases at J, leaving 11 bases unmatched.

V is TRBV29-1 and J is TRBJ1-2; D may be TRBD1 (5 bases). V shed 5 bases and J shed 8 bases, with 21 bases lying between them. Germline V gene sequence: CDR1 SQVTM, CDR2 ANQGSEA. The CDR3 totals 14 residues. CDR3 in DNA: TGCAGCGTTTACGTTGTCCAGGGAATGAGGGGCTACACCTTC. Residues: CSVYVVQGMRGYTF.